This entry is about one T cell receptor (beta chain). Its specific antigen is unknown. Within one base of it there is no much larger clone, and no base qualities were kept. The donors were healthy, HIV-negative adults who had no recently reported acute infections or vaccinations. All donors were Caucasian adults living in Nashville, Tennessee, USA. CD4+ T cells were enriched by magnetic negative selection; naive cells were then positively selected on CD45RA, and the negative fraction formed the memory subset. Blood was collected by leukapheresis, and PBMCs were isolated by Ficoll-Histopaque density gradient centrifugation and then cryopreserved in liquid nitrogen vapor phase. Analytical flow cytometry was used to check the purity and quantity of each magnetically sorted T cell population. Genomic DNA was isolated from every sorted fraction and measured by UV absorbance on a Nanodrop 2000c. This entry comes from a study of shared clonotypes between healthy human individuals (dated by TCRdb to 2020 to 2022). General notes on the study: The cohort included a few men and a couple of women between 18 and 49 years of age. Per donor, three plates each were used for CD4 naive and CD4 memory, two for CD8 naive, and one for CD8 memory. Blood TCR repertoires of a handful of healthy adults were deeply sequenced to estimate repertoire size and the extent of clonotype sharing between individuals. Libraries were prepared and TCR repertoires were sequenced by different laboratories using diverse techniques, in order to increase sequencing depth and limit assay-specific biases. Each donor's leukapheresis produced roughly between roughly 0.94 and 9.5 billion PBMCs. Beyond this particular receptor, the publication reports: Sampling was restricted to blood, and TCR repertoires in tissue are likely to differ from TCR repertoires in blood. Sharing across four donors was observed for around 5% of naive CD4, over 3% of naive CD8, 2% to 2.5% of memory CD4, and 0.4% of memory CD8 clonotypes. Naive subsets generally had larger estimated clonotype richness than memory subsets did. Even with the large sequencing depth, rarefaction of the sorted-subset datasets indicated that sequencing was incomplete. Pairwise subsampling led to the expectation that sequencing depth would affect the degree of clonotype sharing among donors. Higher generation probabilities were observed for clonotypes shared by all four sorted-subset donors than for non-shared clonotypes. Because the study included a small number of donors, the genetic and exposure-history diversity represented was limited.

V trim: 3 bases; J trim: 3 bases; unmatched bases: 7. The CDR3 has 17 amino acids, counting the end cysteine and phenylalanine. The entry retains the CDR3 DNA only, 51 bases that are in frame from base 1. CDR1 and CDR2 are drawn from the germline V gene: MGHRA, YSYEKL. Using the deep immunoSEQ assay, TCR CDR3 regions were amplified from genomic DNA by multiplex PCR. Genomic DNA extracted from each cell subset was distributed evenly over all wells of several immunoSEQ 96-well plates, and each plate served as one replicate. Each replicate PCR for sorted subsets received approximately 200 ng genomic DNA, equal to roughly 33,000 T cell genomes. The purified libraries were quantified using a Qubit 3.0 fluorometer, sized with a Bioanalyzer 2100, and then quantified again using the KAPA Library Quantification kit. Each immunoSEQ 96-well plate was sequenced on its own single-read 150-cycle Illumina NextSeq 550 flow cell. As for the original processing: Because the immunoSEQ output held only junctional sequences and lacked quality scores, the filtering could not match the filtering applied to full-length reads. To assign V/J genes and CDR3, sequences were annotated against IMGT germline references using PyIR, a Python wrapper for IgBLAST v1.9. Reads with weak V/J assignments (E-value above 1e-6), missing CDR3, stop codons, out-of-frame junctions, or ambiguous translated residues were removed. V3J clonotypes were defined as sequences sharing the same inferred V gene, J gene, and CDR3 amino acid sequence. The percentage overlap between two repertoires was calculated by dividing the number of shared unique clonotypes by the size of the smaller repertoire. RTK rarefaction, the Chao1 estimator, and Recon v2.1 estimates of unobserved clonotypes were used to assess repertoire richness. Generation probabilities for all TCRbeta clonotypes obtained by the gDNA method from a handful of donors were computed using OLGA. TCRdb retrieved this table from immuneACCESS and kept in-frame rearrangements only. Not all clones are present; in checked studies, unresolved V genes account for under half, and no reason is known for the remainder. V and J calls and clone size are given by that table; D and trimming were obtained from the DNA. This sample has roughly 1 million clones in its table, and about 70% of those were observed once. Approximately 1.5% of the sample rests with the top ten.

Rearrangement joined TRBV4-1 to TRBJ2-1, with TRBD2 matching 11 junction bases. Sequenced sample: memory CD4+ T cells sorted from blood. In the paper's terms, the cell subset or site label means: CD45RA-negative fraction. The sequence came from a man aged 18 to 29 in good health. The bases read TGCGCCAGCAGCCAGATCCCCGGGACTAGCGGCTACAATGAGCAGTTCTTC. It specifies CASSQIPGTSGYNEQFF.